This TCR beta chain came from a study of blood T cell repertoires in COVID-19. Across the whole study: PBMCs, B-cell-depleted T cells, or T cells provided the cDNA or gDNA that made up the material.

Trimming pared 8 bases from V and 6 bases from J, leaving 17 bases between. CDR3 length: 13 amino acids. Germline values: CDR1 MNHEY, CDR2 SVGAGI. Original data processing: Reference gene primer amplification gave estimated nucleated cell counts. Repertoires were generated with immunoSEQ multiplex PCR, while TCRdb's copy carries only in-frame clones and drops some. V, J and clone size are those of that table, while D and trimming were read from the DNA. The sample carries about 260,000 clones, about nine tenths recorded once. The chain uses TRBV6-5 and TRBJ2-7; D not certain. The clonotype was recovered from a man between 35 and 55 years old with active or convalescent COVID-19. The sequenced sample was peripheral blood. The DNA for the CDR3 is TGTGCCAGCGTTGGTAGCCTTCGTACCGAGCAGTACTTC. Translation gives CASVGSLRTEQYF.